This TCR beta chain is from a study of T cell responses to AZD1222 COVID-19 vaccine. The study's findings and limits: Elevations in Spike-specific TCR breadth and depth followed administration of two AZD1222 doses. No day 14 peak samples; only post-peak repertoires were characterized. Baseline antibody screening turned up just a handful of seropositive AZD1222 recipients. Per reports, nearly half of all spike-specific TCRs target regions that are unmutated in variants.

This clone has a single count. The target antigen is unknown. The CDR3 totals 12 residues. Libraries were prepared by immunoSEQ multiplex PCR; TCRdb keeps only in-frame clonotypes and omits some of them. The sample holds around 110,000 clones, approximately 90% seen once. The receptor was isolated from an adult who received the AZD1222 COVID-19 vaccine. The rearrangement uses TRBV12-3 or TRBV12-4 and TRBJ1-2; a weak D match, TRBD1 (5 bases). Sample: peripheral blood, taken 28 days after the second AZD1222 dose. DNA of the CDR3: TGTCCCTACCGGGGGGGAGGCTATGGCTACACCTTC. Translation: CPYRGGGYGYTF.